This passage covers 15 T cell receptor beta chains from one sample sequenced in a study of cytomegalovirus exposure and HLA in healthy donors. PCR primers comprised 60 Vbeta and 13 Jbeta primers. Libraries were prepared by immunoSEQ multiplex PCR; TCRdb keeps only in-frame clonotypes and omits some of them. The data hold around 92,000 clones, with about 83% observed a single time. Source material: PBMCs. Receptors originate from a man aged 55 to 70 in good health and CMV-seropositive.

The V and J genes are TRBV7-8 and TRBJ1-3; 8 positions match TRBD1. Germline trimming cut 10 bases from V and 2 bases from J; bases unmatched to any gene: 13. The CDR3 extends over 16 amino acids. Germline CDR1 SGHVS, CDR2 FQNEAQ. Here the CDR3 DNA reads TGTGCCACCAGTTTTGGGGGGACAGGAGCTGGAAACACCATATATTTT. This encodes CATSFGGTGAGNTIYF.

This clone showed up just a few times. The rearrangement joins TRBV4-1 to TRBJ1-4, with D unclear. The CDR3 contains 16 residues. The V gene's germline CDR1 is MGHRA and CDR2 YSYEKL. With 0 bases removed from V and 4 bases from J, the gap between germline ends came to 12 bases. CDR3 nucleotides: TGCGCCAGCAGCCAAGATCGAGGGCGGATTAATGAAAAACTGTTTTTT. Its protein product is CASSQDRGRINEKLFF.

V and J are TRBV30 and TRBJ1-5, with 8 bases lining up with TRBD1. V lost 2 bases, J lost 5 bases, and 8 bases stayed unmatched. The CDR3 consists of 15 residues. CDR1 and CDR2 (germline): GTSNPN, SVGIG (reference sequence). The CDR3 region has the DNA TGTGCCTGGAGTAACGGACAGGGTTTCGATCAGCCCCAGCATTTT. It specifies CAWSNGQGFDQPQHF.

The chain recombines TRBV7-9 with TRBJ2-5, with 7 bases matching TRBD1. V was clipped by 10 bases and J by 3 bases; unmatched bases: 8. Germline V gene lookup returns CDR1 SEHNR and CDR2 FQNEAQ (reference sequence). The CDR3 sequence is 13 residues long. Here the CDR3 DNA reads TGTGCCACCATGGGACAGAGCAAAGAGACCCAGTACTTC. Amino acids: CATMGQSKETQYF.

The chain has TRBV11-2 and TRBJ1-4; 7 nucleotides line up with TRBD1. The V gene's germline CDR1 is SGHAT and CDR2 FQNNGV. J lost 8 bases, V lost 1 base, and 4 bases had no gene match. CDR3 length: 14 amino acids. The CDR3 region is CASSLGTGAEKLFF. As DNA, the CDR3 is TGTGCCAGCAGCTTAGGGACAGGCGCCGAAAAACTGTTTTTT. Drawing the rest from reference TRBV11-2 and TRBJ1-4, the complete variable domain is EAGVAQSPRYKIIEKRQSVAFWCNPISGHATLYWYQQILGQGPKLLIQFQNNGVVDDSQLPKDRFSAERLKGVDSTLKIQPAKLEDSAVYLCASSLGTGAEKLFFGSGTQLSVL.

This clone was counted a few times. The chain joins TRBV19 to TRBJ2-5, with 8 bases identical to TRBD1. This CDR3 is built from 15 residues. Germline V CDR1 and CDR2: LNHDA, SQIVND (reference sequence). The V gene end was trimmed by 1 base and the J gene end by 2 bases; junction bases not matched to a gene: 3. The CDR3 protein is CASSIGTGGQETQYF. CDR3 in DNA: TGTGCCAGTAGTATAGGCACAGGGGGACAAGAGACCCAGTACTTC.

This clone has only a few counts. The chain combines TRBV30 with TRBJ1-5; D is uncertain. CDR3 length: 15 residues. V was clipped by 1 base and J by 1 base, with 11 bases between them. Germline V lookup: CDR1 GTSNPN, CDR2 SVGIG (reference sequence). The CDR3 coding sequence is TGTGCCTGGAGTGGAGGCGAGGTCAGCAATCAGCCCCAGCATTTT. This encodes CAWSGGEVSNQPQHF.

The V gene is TRBV19, the J gene TRBJ1-1; a possible D gene is TRBD1 (6 bases). This CDR3 is built from 14 residues. V gave up 0 bases and J gave up 5 bases, with 10 bases separating them. The V gene's germline CDR1 is LNHDA and CDR2 SQIVND (reference sequence). The CDR3 region is CASSIEQGLTEAFF. In nucleotides, the CDR3 is TGTGCCAGTAGTATAGAACAGGGTTTAACTGAAGCTTTCTTT.

J is TRBJ2-5 and V is TRBV19; TRBD2 matches 9 bases. From germline, CDR1 is LNHDA and CDR2 SQIVND (reference sequence). The CDR3 is 15 amino acids. V gave up 2 bases and J gave up 5 bases; unmatched junction bases: 6. This CDR3 is CASSILSGGPETQYF. The CDR3, as DNA: TGTGCCAGTAGTATACTAAGCGGGGGGCCGGAGACCCAGTACTTC.

The V and J genes are TRBV15 and TRBJ2-7, with D perhaps TRBD1 (5 bases). Trimming left V 5 bases short and J 0 bases short, with 8 bases between. Germline V lookup: CDR1 LNHNV, CDR2 YYDKDF (reference sequence). The CDR3 runs 13 residues. CDR3 protein: CATSSDSSYEQYF. The CDR3 DNA follows: TGTGCCACCAGCTCCGACAGCTCCTACGAGCAGTACTTC.

The chain is built from TRBV2 and TRBJ2-7; 8 bases fit TRBD1. The CDR3 has 13 residues. Germline V gene lookup returns CDR1 SNHLY and CDR2 FYNNEI. V dropped 2 bases and J dropped 4; count of bases not matched to a gene: 1. The CDR3 coding sequence is TGTGCCAGCAGTGAATGGACAGGGTACGAGCAGTACTTC. The encoded protein is CASSEWTGYEQYF. Using reference TRBV2 and TRBJ2-7 for the parts outside the CDR3, the full variable domain is EPEVTQTPSHQVTQMGQEVILRCVPISNHLYFYWYRQILGQKVEFLVSFYNNEISEKSEIFDDQFSVERPDGSNFTLKIRSTKLEDSAMYFCASSEWTGYEQYFGPGTRLTVT.

V gene TRBV10-2 combines with J gene TRBJ2-1; no definite D call. The CDR3 contains 13 residues. Germline values: CDR1 WSHSY, CDR2 SAAADI. V gave up 0 bases and J gave up 8 bases, with 8 bases separating them. CDR3 sequence reads: CASSESGEYEQFF. In nucleotides, the CDR3 is TGCGCCAGCAGTGAGTCCGGAGAGTATGAGCAGTTCTTC.

This clone was counted between two and nine times. This chain connects TRBV28 to TRBJ1-1; the D gene is possibly TRBD1 (5 bases). Germline V gene lookup returns CDR1 MDHEN and CDR2 SYDVKM. The CDR3 spans 14 residues. The germline V and J ends were trimmed by 6 bases and 5 bases, with 16 bases remaining between them. DNA of the CDR3: TGTGCCAGCAGAACCGGGGGAGAGGGGACTGAAGCTTTCTTT. It codes for CASRTGGEGTEAFF.

The sample holds one count of this clone. The chain combines TRBV28 with TRBJ1-3; possible D gene TRBD1, 6 bases. CDR3 length: 17 amino acids. Trimming pared 5 bases from V and 0 bases from J, leaving 17 bases between. Germline loops: CDR1 MDHEN, CDR2 SYDVKM. This CDR3 reads CASSTSTGLGSGNTIYF. Here the CDR3 DNA reads TGTGCCAGCAGTACCTCGACAGGCTTAGGCTCTGGAAACACCATATATTTT.

The chain is built from TRBV28 and TRBJ2-7; 11 nucleotides match TRBD1. The V gene's germline CDR1 is MDHEN and CDR2 SYDVKM. The length of the CDR3 is 16 residues. Germline trimming cut 4 bases from V and 4 bases from J; bases unmatched to any gene: 9. Here the CDR3 reads CASSSLGQGVWYEQYF. For the CDR3, the DNA is TGTGCCAGCAGTTCATTGGGACAGGGGGTATGGTACGAGCAGTACTTC.